These T cell receptor beta chains were read from a single sample in a study of response to subunit inactivated influenza vaccine. A single record per CDR3 protein comes from TCRdb applying MiXCR to the RT-PCR reads. This sample has some 480,000 distinct CDR3 sequences, with 10% to 11% found just once. The sample was PBMCs from blood, taken more than 35 days after vaccination. The receptors originated from a man aged 50 or older who received an inactivated influenza vaccine. Each CDR3 is given with its conserved first and last residue. The order of the fields is J gene, V gene, D gene, clone size, CDR3 DNA, CDR3 protein. A D gene is named only where the DNA matches it firmly. Not every row has a clone size; where given, it reads once, few, many or a size class.

TRBJ2-7	TRBV9	NA	NA	TGTGCCAGCAGCGTAGGTCCTAGTTTGGACTACGAGCAGTACTTC	CASSVGPSLDYEQYF
TRBJ2-7	TRBV20-1	TRBD2	NA	TGCAGTGCTAGAATAATCGGCGGGAGTCTCGCCTACGAGCAGTACTTC	CSARIIGGSLAYEQYF
TRBJ2-5	TRBV10-3	TRBD2	many	TGTGCCACCCGGACTAGCGGGCGCCAAGAGACCCAGTACTTC	CATRTSGRQETQYF
TRBJ2-6	TRBV6-1	TRBD1	few	TGTGCCAGCAGGGACAGGGGCCCCTCTGGGGCCAACGTCCTGACTTTC	CASRDRGPSGANVLTF
TRBJ2-7	TRBV12-3/TRBV12-4	TRBD1	NA	TGTGCCAGCAGTTCATTCAACAGGGGAGCAGCTAACTTC	CASSSFNRGAANF
TRBJ2-6	TRBV2	NA	NA	TGTGCCAGCAGTGGGGCCAGCTCTGGGGCCAACGTCCTGACTTTC	CASSGASSGANVLTF
TRBJ1-6	TRBV20-1	NA	many	TGCAGTGCTCGGGACGAAGTTGGGTATTCACCCCTCCACTTT	CSARDEVGYSPLHF
TRBJ1-2	TRBV9	NA	few	TGTGCCAGCAGCAGCCCCGTGGGGAACTATGGCTACACCTTC	CASSSPVGNYGYTF
TRBJ2-5	TRBV29-1	NA	NA	TGCAGCGTTGATCGTGGAGGGATTCAAGAGACCCAGTACTTC	CSVDRGGIQETQYF
TRBJ2-5	TRBV5-1	TRBD2	few	TGCGCCAGCAGCTTGGCTGGGACAGCGGGACTAGCGGGAGAGACCCAGTACTTC	CASSLAGTAGLAGETQYF
TRBJ1-5	TRBV12-3/TRBV12-4	NA	NA	TGTGCCAGCAGTTTAAACGAAAAACAGCCCCAGCATTTT	CASSLNEKQPQHF
TRBJ2-2	TRBV24-1	NA	many	TGTGCCACCAGTGATTTGACCCGCAACACCGGGGAGCTGTTTTTT	CATSDLTRNTGELFF
TRBJ2-7	TRBV28	TRBD1	once	TGTTCCAGCAGTTTAGTCTCCGACAGGGGCTACGAGCAGTACTTC	CSSSLVSDRGYEQYF
TRBJ1-2	TRBV5-8	TRBD1	NA	TGTGCCAGCAGTCCGGACAGGGAGTCGTTCGGCTACACCTTC	CASSPDRESFGYTF
TRBJ2-1	TRBV5-1	NA	many	TGCGCCAGCAGCGAGGACAGCAATGAGCAGTTCTTC	CASSEDSNEQFF
TRBJ2-3	TRBV2	NA	NA	TGTGCCAGCAGTGCAGCGACTCAGGGCACAGATACGCAGTATTTT	CASSAATQGTDTQYF
TRBJ2-7	TRBV11-2	NA	few	TGTGCCAGCAGTCACTGGACCCGACCCTACGAGCAGTACTTC	CASSHWTRPYEQYF
TRBJ1-2	TRBV29-1	TRBD1	many	TGCAGCGTTGTTAGACAGGGAAGATATGGCTACACCTTC	CSVVRQGRYGYTF
TRBJ1-4	TRBV12-3/TRBV12-4	TRBD1	NA	TGTGCCAGCAGTTTTGGCAGGGGGGAGGAAAAACTGTTTTTT	CASSFGRGEEKLFF
TRBJ2-7	TRBV6-2/TRBV6-3	NA	few	TGTGCCAGCAGTTACCCGACAGGCGGCTTATCCTACGAGCAGTACTTC	CASSYPTGGLSYEQYF
TRBJ2-1	TRBV2	TRBD2	many	TGTGCCAGCAGACGTACGGGAGGGCCCTACGATGAGCAGTTCTTC	CASRRTGGPYDEQFF
TRBJ1-5	TRBV20-1	TRBD1	many	TGCAGTGCCAAGACAGGGGTGAGTCAGCCCCAGCATTTT	CSAKTGVSQPQHF
TRBJ1-1	TRBV6-2/TRBV6-3	TRBD1	few	TGTGCCAGCAGCCGTGGACAGGGGATCCTGAACACTGAAGCTTTCTTT	CASSRGQGILNTEAFF
TRBJ2-2	TRBV20-1	TRBD1	NA	TGCAGTGCTAGAACGGGACAGTACACCGGGGAGCTGTTTTTT	CSARTGQYTGELFF
TRBJ1-6	TRBV4-1	TRBD1	few	TGCGCCAGCAGAACCACAGGGGACCCGTATAATTCACCCCTCCACTTT	CASRTTGDPYNSPLHF
TRBJ1-1	TRBV11-1	NA	few	TGTGCCAGCAGCTGGCGTAGTCACGCAGCAAACACTGAAGCTTTCTTT	CASSWRSHAANTEAFF
TRBJ2-5	TRBV12-3/TRBV12-4	TRBD2	few	TGTGCCAGCAGTTTTAGGCTAGCGGGGGTCGAGACCCAGTACTTC	CASSFRLAGVETQYF
TRBJ1-2	TRBV9	NA	few	TGTGCCAGCAGCCCCCGAGGGGTGGACTATGGCTACACCTTC	CASSPRGVDYGYTF
TRBJ2-2	TRBV12-3/TRBV12-4	NA	many	TGTGCCAGCAGTTCAGAGAGGCTCCGAGGGACCGGGGAGCTGTTTTTT	CASSSERLRGTGELFF
TRBJ2-1	TRBV5-1	TRBD1	many	TGCGCCAGCAGCTTGGACGGGACAGCTTACAATGAGCAGTTCTTC	CASSLDGTAYNEQFF
TRBJ2-5	TRBV12-3/TRBV12-4	TRBD1	many	TGTGCCAGCCTCGCCCTCGGCCCAGGGGGTACCCAGTACTTC	CASLALGPGGTQYF
TRBJ2-5	TRBV18	NA	NA	TGTGCCAGCTCACCCCCCGCCTTGAAAGAGACCCAGTACTTC	CASSPPALKETQYF
TRBJ2-2	TRBV10-3	NA	NA	TGTGCCATCAGTGGAGCTAGCTCCACCGGGGAGCTGTTTTTT	CAISGASSTGELFF
TRBJ2-7	TRBV7-2	NA	many	TGTGCCAGCAGCTTAGCGAGAACGGGCTACGAGCAGTACTTC	CASSLARTGYEQYF
TRBJ2-2	TRBV20-1	TRBD2	once	TGCAGTGGCCCAACTAGCGGGAACACCGGGGAGCTGTTTTTT	CSGPTSGNTGELFF
TRBJ2-3	TRBV6-2/TRBV6-3	NA	few	TGTGCCAGCAGTTACTGGGCGGGTTCGGGAACAGATACGCAGTATTTT	CASSYWAGSGTDTQYF
TRBJ2-3	TRBV7-3	TRBD1	many	TGTGCCAGCAGCTTAGGACAGGAGACGGATACGCAGTATTTT	CASSLGQETDTQYF
TRBJ2-3	TRBV11-2	TRBD2	few	TGTGCCAGCAGTAAGCGGGAGGGCCGCACAGATACGCAGTATTTT	CASSKREGRTDTQYF
TRBJ2-1	TRBV20-1	TRBD2	few	TGCAGTGCTCGACTAGCGGGAGGCCATGAGCAGTTCTTC	CSARLAGGHEQFF
TRBJ2-5	TRBV5-5	TRBD2	few	TGTGCCAGCAGCCCCGGGACTAGCGGGAATATTGGGGAGACCCAGTACTTC	CASSPGTSGNIGETQYF
TRBJ1-1	TRBV20-1	NA	few	TGCAGTGCTAGCGGAATGGGGGGGGGAGCTTTCTTT	CSASGMGGGAFF
TRBJ2-7	TRBV29-1	TRBD2	many	TGCAGCGTTGCCGGGACTAGCGGGAGTTACGAGCAGTACTTC	CSVAGTSGSYEQYF
TRBJ1-2	TRBV12-3/TRBV12-4	NA	NA	TGTGCCAGCACCCCCTTGGATGGCTACACCTTC	CASTPLDGYTF
TRBJ2-2	TRBV6-2/TRBV6-3	NA	few	TGTGCCAGCAGTCACGTCCGGGTCACCGGGGAGCTGTTTTTT	CASSHVRVTGELFF
TRBJ1-5	TRBV15	NA	many	TGTGCCACCAGCGCACGACAAGGCGGGCAGCCCCAGCATTTT	CATSARQGGQPQHF
TRBJ2-5	TRBV15	NA	many	TGTGCCACCAGCAGAGGACCGGGACACCGGGCATCAGAGACCCAGTACTTC	CATSRGPGHRASETQYF
TRBJ2-5	TRBV10-3	TRBD1	many	TGTGCCATCAGTGATTACCAGGGGGTGAAAGAGACCCAGTACTTC	CAISDYQGVKETQYF
TRBJ1-1	TRBV7-2	TRBD1	NA	TGTGCCAGCAGCTTTACCCCCGGACAGGCGGGGCGAGCTTTCTTT	CASSFTPGQAGRAFF
TRBJ1-1	TRBV2	NA	few	TGTGCCAGCAGACAGGGATTCACTGAAGCTTTCTTT	CASRQGFTEAFF
TRBJ2-7	TRBV12-3/TRBV12-4	NA	NA	TGTGCCAGCAGTATTGGGATTTTCTACGAGCAGTACTTC	CASSIGIFYEQYF